This T cell receptor (beta chain) was recorded in a study of T cells in Graves' hyperthyroidism and ophthalmopathy. The study excluded patients with uncontrolled infection, other autoimmune disease, pregnancy or lactation. Amplification yielded TCR beta CDR3 regions, with RNA transcripts as the source. Primed by the HTBI set, a first-round RT-PCR was run on the TCR CDR3. One entry per CDR3 protein results from TCRdb running MiXCR on the multiplex PCR reads. In the table there are about 360,000 distinct CDR3 sequences, under 15% of which are singletons. Study-wide points: Peripheral blood also featured most of the thyroid clonotypes expanded above 0.001.

Comments on this clonotype: The antigen remains unidentified.

Sequenced: blood. The clonotype was recovered from a young woman with Graves' hyperthyroidism.

CDR3 DNA sequence: TGTGCCAGCAGTTTTCCAGGGGCCAATCAGCCCCAGCATTTT. Translating gives CASSFPGANQPQHF. The rearrangement uses TRBV27 and TRBJ1-5; a possible D gene is TRBD1 (6 bases). CDR1 and CDR2 from the germline V gene are MNHEY and SMNVEV (reference sequence). Trimming left V 3 bases short and J 3 bases short, with 9 bases between. The CDR3 has 14 residues.